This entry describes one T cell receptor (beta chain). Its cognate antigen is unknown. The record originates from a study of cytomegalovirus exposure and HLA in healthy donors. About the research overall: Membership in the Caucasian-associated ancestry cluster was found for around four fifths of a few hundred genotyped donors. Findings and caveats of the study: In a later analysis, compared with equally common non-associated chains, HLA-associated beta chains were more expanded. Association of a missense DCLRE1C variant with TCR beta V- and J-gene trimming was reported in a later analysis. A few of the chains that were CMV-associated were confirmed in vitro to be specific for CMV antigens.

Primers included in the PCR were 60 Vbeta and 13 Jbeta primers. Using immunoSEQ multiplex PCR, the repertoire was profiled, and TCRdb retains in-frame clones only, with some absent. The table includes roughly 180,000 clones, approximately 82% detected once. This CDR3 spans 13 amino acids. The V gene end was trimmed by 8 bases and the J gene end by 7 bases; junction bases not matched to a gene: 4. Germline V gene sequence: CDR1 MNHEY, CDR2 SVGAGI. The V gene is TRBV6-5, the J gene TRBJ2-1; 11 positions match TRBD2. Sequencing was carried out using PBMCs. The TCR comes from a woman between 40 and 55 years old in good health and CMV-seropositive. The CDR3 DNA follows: TGTGCCAGCCGACCTAGCGGGAGGAATGAGCAGTTCTTC. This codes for CASRPSGRNEQFF.